Presented here are 27 T cell receptor beta chains from one specimen sequenced in a study of beta chain features in type 1 diabetes. The whole isolated RNA underwent reverse transcription, so sequencing captured expressed TCRB transcripts. The assay was immunoSEQ multiplex PCR, and TCRdb's table has in-frame clones only and misses some. The sample records about 110,000 clones, 40% being singletons. Sequenced material: stem cell memory CD4+ T cells from blood. The origin of the receptors is a woman in her late teens or twenties in good health.

This rearrangement joins TRBV5-6 to TRBJ1-4; D remains ambiguous. The germline V and J ends were trimmed by 4 bases and 8 bases, with 21 bases remaining between them. Germline V gene data show CDR1 as SGHDT and CDR2 as YYEEEE. The CDR3 length is 16 residues. CDR3: CASSDQPGAEGEKLFF. For the CDR3, the DNA is TGTGCCAGCAGCGACCAACCGGGAGCCGAAGGGGAAAAACTGTTTTTT.

The V gene is TRBV9, the J gene TRBJ1-5, with unresolved D. V shed 2 bases and J shed 0 bases, with 9 bases lying between them. The germline V gene encodes CDR1 SGDLS and CDR2 YYNGEE. This CDR3 spans 15 amino acids. CDR3 DNA: TGTGCCAGCAGCGTTGGCCCATATAGCAATCAGCCCCAGCATTTT. Protein sequence: CASSVGPYSNQPQHF.

This clone came up a few times. The rearrangement joins TRBV2 to TRBJ2-5; 12 nucleotides agree with TRBD2. The length of the CDR3 is 15 residues. V trimming: 6 bases; J trimming: 0 bases; junction bases outside the gene matches: 2. Germline V gene lookup returns CDR1 SNHLY and CDR2 FYNNEI. The CDR3 here is CASSTSGRHQETQYF. CDR3 in DNA: TGTGCCAGCAGCACTAGCGGGAGGCACCAAGAGACCCAGTACTTC.

This chain connects TRBV23-1 to TRBJ2-3, with D uncertain. TRBV23-1 is noted as an ORF with a role that remains uncertain. The CDR3 contains 14 residues. The V gene lost 0 bases and the J gene lost 1 base, with 5 bases spanning the gap. The DNA for the CDR3 is TGCGCCAGCAGTCAATCCCACTGCACAGATACGCAGTATTTT. Its translation: CASSQSHCTDTQYF.

The chain employs TRBV28 and TRBJ1-2, with 7 bases fitting TRBD1. The germline gives CDR1 MDHEN, CDR2 SYDVKM. The V segment lost 10 bases and the J segment 4 bases; nucleotides outside the gene matches: 9. This CDR3 contains 13 residues. CDR3 DNA: TGTGCCACCCAGACAGGGCTGGTCTATGGCTACACCTTC. This sequence encodes CATQTGLVYGYTF.

The chain links TRBV4-2 to TRBJ1-4; D uncertain. Trimming stripped 2 bases from V and 5 bases from J, with 12 bases between. The V gene's germline CDR1 is LGHNA and CDR2 YNFKEQ. The CDR3 extends over 15 amino acids. The CDR3 region has the DNA TGTGCCAGCAGCCAAAATTTCCGGGAAAATGAAAAACTGTTTTTT. Translation gives CASSQNFRENEKLFF.

The chain has TRBV11-2 and TRBJ2-7, with D possibly being TRBD1 (6 bases). The CDR3 runs to 14 residues. V was trimmed by 6 bases and J by 5 bases, leaving 17 bases between them. Germline CDR1 and CDR2: SGHAT and FQNNGV. The CDR3 region has the DNA TGTGCCAGCAGGTATACCTTCAGGGGACACGAGCAGTACTTC. Its protein product is CASRYTFRGHEQYF.

The chain carries TRBV7-9 and TRBJ2-1; the D gene is possibly TRBD2 (5 bases). Trimming removed 2 bases from V and 7 bases from J, with 6 bases in between. CDR1 is SEHNR, CDR2 FQNEAQ, per germline (reference sequence). The CDR3 totals 12 residues. CDR3 DNA: TGTGCCAGCAGCTTAAGAGGGAATGAGCAGTTCTTC. Its translation: CASSLRGNEQFF.

The V call is TRBV6-6, the J call TRBJ1-1; a weak D match, TRBD1 (6 bases). The germline V gene encodes CDR1 MNHNY and CDR2 SVGAGI (reference sequence). V was cut by 6 bases and J by 1 base, with 12 bases left in between. This CDR3 is 14 amino acids long. The CDR3 DNA is TGTGCCAGCAGAACCCCAGGGGAGAACACTGAAGCTTTCTTT. Its protein is CASRTPGENTEAFF.

V is TRBV5-1 and J is TRBJ2-7, with TRBD2 matching over 12 bases. The CDR3 consists of 14 residues. The ends lost 0 bases at V and 5 bases at J; junction bases unmatched: 0. The germline CDR1 and CDR2 sequences are SGHRS and YFSETQ. For the CDR3, the DNA is TGCGCCAGCAGCTTGGGGACTAGCGGGAACGAGCAGTACTTC. Its translation: CASSLGTSGNEQYF. The whole variable domain, filled in from reference TRBV5-1 and TRBJ2-7, reads KAGVTQTPRYLIKTRGQQVTLSCSPISGHRSVSWYQQTPGQGLQFLFEYFSETQRNKGNFPGRFSGRQFSNSRSEMNVSTLELGDSALYLCASSLGTSGNEQYFGPGTRLTVT.

This clone was seen a few times. The V and J genes are TRBV28 and TRBJ2-7, with TRBD2 identical over 10 bases. The CDR3 is made up of 14 amino acids. Germline assignment: CDR1 MDHEN and CDR2 SYDVKM. V shed 10 bases and J 5 bases; nucleotides not matched to a gene: 11. CDR3 DNA sequence: TGTGCCACAAAGCTAGCGGGAGTATCCCACGAGCAGTACTTC. This encodes CATKLAGVSHEQYF. Full variable domain (rest looked up from reference TRBV28 and TRBJ2-7): DVKVTQSSRYLVKRTGEKVFLECVQDMDHENMFWYRQDPGLGLRLIYFSYDVKMKEKGDIPEGYSVSREKKERFSLILESASTNQTSMYLCATKLAGVSHEQYFGPGTRLTVT.

The chain carries TRBV6-1 and TRBJ2-3; D is unresolved. The CDR3 is 11 amino acids. Trimming took 5 bases from V and 6 from J, leaving 6 bases between them. In germline, CDR1 is MNHNS, CDR2 SASEGT. CDR3 in amino acids: CASSSGDTQYF. In nucleotides, the CDR3 is TGTGCCAGCAGTTCCGGGGATACGCAGTATTTT.

This clone was counted only a few times. The chain joins TRBV9 to TRBJ2-1, with 9 bases identical to TRBD2. The CDR3 runs to 15 residues. The germline gives CDR1 SGDLS, CDR2 YYNGEE. The V and J ends lost 2 bases and 9 bases, in that order; junction bases with no gene match: 9. The CDR3, as DNA: TGTGCCAGCAGCGTGGGACTAGCATTTCCGAGTGAGCAGTTCTTC. It codes for CASSVGLAFPSEQFF.

This clone was seen a handful of times. The gene calls are TRBV28 and TRBJ1-4; weak D call: TRBD1 (5 bases). V lost 5 bases to trimming and J lost 7 bases, with 11 bases between them. The CDR3 sequence is 13 residues long. Germline-derived CDR1 and CDR2 are MDHEN and SYDVKM. The CDR3 bases are TGTGCCAGCAGTCGGGGGAGAGGTGAAAAACTGTTTTTT. Its protein product is CASSRGRGEKLFF.

This sequence joins TRBV9 and TRBJ2-1; 8 bases agree with TRBD2. J gave up 1 base and V 3 bases, and 6 bases lay outside the gene matches. Germline CDR1 reads SGDLS; CDR2 reads YYNGEE. This CDR3 spans 16 amino acids. CDR3 DNA sequence: TGTGCCAGCAGCGCCGCTAGCGGGTTGTCCTACAATGAGCAGTTCTTC. It translates to CASSAASGLSYNEQFF.

The rearrangement joins TRBV6-5 to TRBJ1-2; D unclear. Trimming left V 0 bases short and J 7 bases short, with 12 bases between. CDR3 length: 14 residues. Germline V gene lookup returns CDR1 MNHEY and CDR2 SVGAGI. Here the CDR3 reads CASSYSPGYGGYTF. The CDR3 nucleotides are TGTGCCAGCAGTTACTCCCCGGGGTACGGTGGCTACACCTTC.

The V and J genes are TRBV7-2 and TRBJ2-2; D possibly corresponds to TRBD2 (5 bases). CDR3 length: 16 residues. Germline V lookup: CDR1 SGHTA, CDR2 FQGNSA. V lost 1 base and J 5 bases, leaving 14 bases between the germline ends. The CDR3 spells CASSLGGLKVTGELFF. The CDR3 DNA is TGTGCCAGCAGCTTAGGAGGGTTAAAGGTGACCGGGGAGCTGTTTTTT.

This rearrangement joins TRBV28 to TRBJ2-7, with unresolved D. The length of the CDR3 is 12 residues. Trimming took 3 bases from V and 3 from J, leaving 6 bases between them. Germline V gene data show CDR1 as MDHEN and CDR2 as SYDVKM. The CDR3 DNA sequence: TGTGCCAGCAGTTTGAGTTACTACGAGCAGTACTTC. Translated, it gives CASSLSYYEQYF.

The rearrangement uses TRBV7-2 and TRBJ1-2; 9 nucleotides agree with TRBD1. This CDR3 comprises 16 residues. Per the germline V gene, CDR1 is SGHTA and CDR2 is FQGNSA. Unmatched junction bases numbered 7, after V lost 5 bases and J lost 0 bases. CDR3 sequence reads: CASSPRTGVANYGYTF. In DNA form, the CDR3 reads TGTGCCAGCAGCCCTCGGACAGGGGTCGCTAACTATGGCTACACCTTC.

The chain carries TRBV4-1 and TRBJ2-1, with TRBD1 matching 10 bases. J lost 4 bases, V lost 4 bases, and 13 bases had no gene match. This CDR3 has 18 residues. Germline V lookup: CDR1 MGHRA, CDR2 YSYEKL. The CDR3 protein is CASSPQFTGTGVYNEQFF. The CDR3 bases are TGCGCCAGCAGCCCACAGTTCACCGGGACAGGGGTTTACAATGAGCAGTTCTTC.

The chain joins TRBV11-2 to TRBJ2-1; TRBD2 matches 7 bases. CDR3 length equals 14 residues. J gave up 9 bases and V 2 bases, and 7 bases lay outside the gene matches. Germline CDR1 reads SGHAT; CDR2 reads FQNNGV. The chain's CDR3 is CASSLHRLAGEQFF. In DNA form, the CDR3 reads TGTGCCAGCAGCTTACACCGACTAGCTGGTGAGCAGTTCTTC.

The chain recombines TRBV2 with TRBJ1-4; 7 bases fit TRBD1. The CDR3 has 15 residues. Germline V gene data show CDR1 as SNHLY and CDR2 as FYNNEI. V lost 6 bases to trimming and J lost 4 bases; unmatched junction nucleotides: 8. The CDR3 DNA sequence: TGTGCCAGCAGCGTACAGGGGATGAGTAATGAAAAACTGTTTTTT. Translation: CASSVQGMSNEKLFF. Drawing the rest from reference TRBV2 and TRBJ1-4, the complete variable domain is EPEVTQTPSHQVTQMGQEVILRCVPISNHLYFYWYRQILGQKVEFLVSFYNNEISEKSEIFDDQFSVERPDGSNFTLKIRSTKLEDSAMYFCASSVQGMSNEKLFFGSGTQLSVL.

The CDR3, as DNA: TGTGCCAGTACCCCCGCCCGGAACAGGAATGAAAAACTGTTTTTT. Its translation is CASTPARNRNEKLFF. This chain connects TRBV19 to TRBJ1-4, with D possibly matching TRBD1 (5 bases). This CDR3 is 15 amino acids long. Germline CDR1 reads LNHDA; CDR2 reads SQIVND (reference sequence). V gave up 7 bases and J gave up 5 bases, with 17 bases separating them. Full variable domain (rest looked up from reference TRBV19 and TRBJ1-4): DGGITQSPKYLFRKEGQNVTLSCEQNLNHDAMYWYRQDPGQGLRLIYYSQIVNDFQKGDIAEGYSVSREKKESFPLTVTSAQKNPTAFYLCASTPARNRNEKLFFGSGTQLSVL.

V and J are TRBV18 and TRBJ2-7; 8 bases align to TRBD2. The germline gives CDR1 KGHSH, CDR2 LQKENI. Trimming at V came to 2 bases and at J to 3 bases, leaving 3 bases not matched to a gene. The CDR3 spans 14 residues. CDR3 DNA sequence: TGTGCCAGCTCACCAGAAGCGGGAGACTACGAGCAGTACTTC. This gives the protein CASSPEAGDYEQYF.

The genes are TRBV4-2 and TRBJ2-1; 9 positions agree with TRBD2. Germline loops: CDR1 LGHNA, CDR2 YNFKEQ. The CDR3 is 15 residues long. The junction had 5 bases not matched to a gene; V was cut back by 3 bases and J by 5 bases. The CDR3 nucleotides read TGTGCCAGCAGCCAGGGGACTAGCTACGACAATGAGCAGTTCTTC. Protein product: CASSQGTSYDNEQFF.

This sequence joins TRBV7-2 and TRBJ2-3; 10 bases match TRBD2. The CDR3 has 15 amino acids. The V gene end was trimmed by 3 bases and the J gene end by 3 bases; junction bases not matched to a gene: 3. Germline assignment: CDR1 SGHTA and CDR2 FQGNSA. The CDR3 coding sequence is TGTGCCAGCAGCTTCCCGGGACTAGCGACAGATACGCAGTATTTT. Translation gives CASSFPGLATDTQYF.

The V gene is TRBV29-1, the J gene TRBJ2-2; 7 nucleotides line up with TRBD1. Germline V lookup: CDR1 SQVTM, CDR2 ANQGSEA. Trimming at V came to 6 bases and at J to 10 bases, leaving 11 bases not matched to a gene. The CDR3 contains 13 residues. CDR3 residues: CSVYRGGAEELFF. In DNA, the CDR3 is TGCAGCGTGTACAGGGGTGGTGCCGAGGAGCTGTTTTTT.